Listed below are T cell receptor beta chains from one sample, sequenced in a study of shared clonotypes between healthy human individuals. The method was immunoSEQ multiplex PCR; TCRdb's version includes in-frame clones alone and lacks a portion of them. The sample has roughly 1 million clones, more than 65% seen once; the top ten hold about 1.5%. The sequenced sample was memory CD4+ T cells sorted from blood. All receptors come from a man between 18 and 35 years old in good health. Both conserved end residues are part of each CDR3. D genes are given only for firm matches. The size of a clone is reported for some rows only, either as once, few or many, or as a class for expanded clones.

TGTGCCTGGAGTGTGGCTAGCAAGTACCAAGAGACCCAGTACTTC CAWSVASKYQETQYF TRBV30 - - TRBJ2-5
TGTGCCAGCTCACCCGGGGCTGGCTACGAGCAGTACTTC CASSPGAGYEQYF TRBV18 - - TRBJ2-7
TGTGCCAGCAGCCCCGCGGGGCCCGGACCCCTCCACTTT CASSPAGPGPLHF TRBV11-2 - - TRBJ1-6
TGCGCCAGCAGCTTGGCCGGGACAGTTGGGCAAGAGACCCAGTACTTC CASSLAGTVGQETQYF TRBV5-1 - TRBD1 TRBJ2-5
TGCGCCAGCAGCCAAGGACGGGGTTTCTACGAGCAGTACTTC CASSQGRGFYEQYF TRBV4-1 - - TRBJ2-7
TGTGCCAGCAGCTTAGGACTTCCTGGAAACACCATATATTTT CASSLGLPGNTIYF TRBV11-2 - - TRBJ1-3
TGTGCCATCAGCCCTGGACAGGGCACAGATACGCAGTATTTT CAISPGQGTDTQYF TRBV10-3 few TRBD1 TRBJ2-3
TGTGCCATCAGTGCAGACCCCACAGATACGCAGTATTTT CAISADPTDTQYF TRBV10-3 - - TRBJ2-3
TGCGCCAGCAGCTTGCGGGGGGACAATGAGCAGTTCTTC CASSLRGDNEQFF TRBV5-1 few TRBD2 TRBJ2-1
TGTGCCAGCAGCGTAGCTGAGGGTTCTAATGAAAAACTGTTTTTT CASSVAEGSNEKLFF TRBV9 many - TRBJ1-4
TGTGCCAGCAGCCCCTATATTACAGATACGCAGTATTTT CASSPYITDTQYF TRBV7-9 - - TRBJ2-3
TGCGCCAGCAGCTTGGTAGGGTTCTATAGCAATCAGCCCCAGCATTTT CASSLVGFYSNQPQHF TRBV5-1 - - TRBJ1-5
TGTGCCAGCAGCTTAGAATGGGGAGTCAAGAATTCACCCCTCCACTTT CASSLEWGVKNSPLHF TRBV7-9 - - TRBJ1-6
TGTGCCAGCACTCCAGGGGTAACTACCTACAATGAGCAGTTCTTC CASTPGVTTYNEQFF TRBV6-1 - - TRBJ2-1
TGTGCCAGCAGCAAAGGGCAGCGGGGGGGCCTGACAGATACGCAGTATTTT CASSKGQRGGLTDTQYF TRBV7-9 - TRBD2 TRBJ2-3
TGTGCCAGCGGTAGACAGGGTGGGGACACAGATACGCAGTATTTT CASGRQGGDTDTQYF TRBV6-5 - TRBD1 TRBJ2-3
TGTGCCAGCAGCCGTAGCGGGAGTTCCGACGAGCAGTACTTC CASSRSGSSDEQYF TRBV7-9 - TRBD2 TRBJ2-7
TGTGCCAGCAGTCCCCAGGGACAGGGCGTGGAGACCCAGTACTTC CASSPQGQGVETQYF TRBV6-1 - TRBD1 TRBJ2-5
TGTGCCATCAGTGAGATGACAGGGGTTGGCTACACCTTC CAISEMTGVGYTF TRBV10-3 - TRBD1 TRBJ1-2
TGCAGTGCTACCGCCCGAGGGGAGCAGTACTTC CSATARGEQYF TRBV20-1 - - TRBJ2-7
TGTGCCTGGAGTCCAGAAGGACGGCAGCCCCAGCATTTT CAWSPEGRQPQHF TRBV30 - - TRBJ1-5
TGTGCCAGCAGTTACGGCGACAGTCTCCATCAGCCCCAGCATTTT CASSYGDSLHQPQHF TRBV6-6 - - TRBJ1-5
TGCGCCAGCAGCCGCGAGACAGATACGCAGTATTTT CASSRETDTQYF TRBV5-1 - - TRBJ2-3
TGCGCCAGCAGCCTCCTTCTATTGCCTGCTAGCAATCAGCCCCAGCATTTT CASSLLLLPASNQPQHF TRBV4-1 once - TRBJ1-5
TGTGCCAGCAGCTTAATGGGGCGCGAGCAGTACTTC CASSLMGREQYF TRBV7-8 - - TRBJ2-7
TGCGCCAGCAGCCACACGCCAGGGGATGGCTCACCCCTCCACTTT CASSHTPGDGSPLHF TRBV4-3 - - TRBJ1-6
TGTGCCAGCAGCTTCTCAGAGACCCAGTACTTC CASSFSETQYF TRBV7-9 few - TRBJ2-5
TGTGCCAGCAGCTTGGGACCAGGGGACAATGAGCAGTTCTTC CASSLGPGDNEQFF TRBV5-5 - - TRBJ2-1
TGTGCCAGCAGCAAAGGGGGGAGGGGAAGAGAGACCCAGTACTTC CASSKGGRGRETQYF TRBV21-1 few - TRBJ2-5
TGTGCCAGCACCTTTGACCCAGGGGGCTATGGCTACACCTTC CASTFDPGGYGYTF TRBV5-4 once TRBD1 TRBJ1-2
TGTGCCAGCAGATCCGGGACGCAAAGCTCTGGGGCCAACGTCCTGACTTTC CASRSGTQSSGANVLTF TRBV5-4 many - TRBJ2-6
TGTGCCAGCAGCAAGGCGGGGGGATTCGATGGTGGCTACACCTTC CASSKAGGFDGGYTF TRBV7-2 - - TRBJ1-2
TGTGCCAGCAGCGCCCAATACAATGAGCAGTTCTTC CASSAQYNEQFF TRBV9 - - TRBJ2-1
TGTGCCTGGAGGGCGCGCGGGAGGGCGAACACCGGGGAGCTGTTTTTT CAWRARGRANTGELFF TRBV30 once TRBD2 TRBJ2-2
TGTGCCAGCAGCTTAGTTTCTTTGCAGGGCAGTGAGACCCAGTACTTC CASSLVSLQGSETQYF TRBV7-2 few - TRBJ2-5
TGCGCCAGCAGTTCACAGGGTTTGGAGACCCAGTACTTC CASSSQGLETQYF TRBV10-1 - - TRBJ2-5
TGTGCCAGCAGTTTACGGTCCGATTGGAGGGCTGAAGCTTTCTTT CASSLRSDWRAEAFF TRBV28 once - TRBJ1-1
TGTGCCAGCAGTTACCAAAACTATGGCTACACCTTC CASSYQNYGYTF TRBV6-6 - - TRBJ1-2
TGTGCCAGCAGCCAAGCAGGAGGGGGAAAGGACATTCAGTACTTC CASSQAGGGKDIQYF TRBV14 - - TRBJ2-4
TGTGCCAGCAGTGAAGGGAGACAGACCTACGAGCAGTACTTC CASSEGRQTYEQYF TRBV2 - - TRBJ2-7
TGTGCCAGCAGCGTAGCCACCCAAGGACTAGCGGGTCCCAGCTCCTACAATGAGCAGTTCTTC CASSVATQGLAGPSSYNEQFF TRBV9 - TRBD2 TRBJ2-1
TGTGCCAGCAGCCTCGGACAATTCGCCAAAAACATTCAGTACTTC CASSLGQFAKNIQYF TRBV5-8 - - TRBJ2-4
TGCGCCAGCAGTGCCTCGCAGGGCTCCTACGAGCAGTACTTC CASSASQGSYEQYF TRBV10-1 few - TRBJ2-7
TGTGCCAGCGCCCTCTCTGGGGCCAACGTCCTGACTTTC CASALSGANVLTF TRBV27 - - TRBJ2-6
TGTGCCAGTAGTATAACCCTCTTGGATACGCAGTATTTT CASSITLLDTQYF TRBV19 once - TRBJ2-3
TGTGCCAGCAGCCCCTCAGGGAGCGGAAACACCGGGGAGCTGTTTTTT CASSPSGSGNTGELFF TRBV11-3 - - TRBJ2-2
TGTGCCAGCAGCTCGGCTACTTCGGGGGAGACCCAGTACTTC CASSSATSGETQYF TRBV11-3 - - TRBJ2-5
TGTGCTAGTGGTTTGTTCCCGACAGATCATCTAAGCAATCAGCCCCAGCATTTT CASGLFPTDHLSNQPQHF TRBV12-5 - - TRBJ1-5
TGTGCCAGCAGTGAGTTCGCACTCATGAACACTGAAGCTTTCTTT CASSEFALMNTEAFF TRBV6-1 - - TRBJ1-1
TGCAGTGCTAGTCTGGGGGAGACCCAGTACTTC CSASLGETQYF TRBV20-1 - - TRBJ2-5
TGTGCCAGCAGCTTAAGCCGAGGGTCAGATGAGCAGTTCTTC CASSLSRGSDEQFF TRBV7-3 - - TRBJ2-1
TGTGCCAGCAGTCCCTGGAGTGAAGAGACCCAGTACTTC CASSPWSEETQYF TRBV27 - - TRBJ2-5
TGTGCCAGCAGCTTGGTGACAGACGGGAACACTGAAGCTTTCTTT CASSLVTDGNTEAFF TRBV5-5 few - TRBJ1-1
TGTGCCAGCAGGACAGCGGGACTAGCTGACAATGAGCAGTTCTTC CASRTAGLADNEQFF TRBV2 - TRBD2 TRBJ2-1
TGTGCCAGCGGGCACAGGGATAACACCGGGGAGCTGTTTTTT CASGHRDNTGELFF TRBV2 - - TRBJ2-2
TGTGCCAGCAGTTGGACAGCCACCTACGAGCAGTACTTC CASSWTATYEQYF TRBV6-6 - - TRBJ2-7
TGTGCCAGCAGCTTGGAAGTCAGCTCCTACGAGCAGTACTTC CASSLEVSSYEQYF TRBV5-4 once - TRBJ2-7
TGTGCCAGCAGTGACTTCAATGAGCAGTTCTTC CASSDFNEQFF TRBV6-5 - - TRBJ2-1
TGTGCCAGCTCACCCAGAATAGCGGGGTCTCTCAATGAGCAGTTCTTC CASSPRIAGSLNEQFF TRBV18 - TRBD2 TRBJ2-1